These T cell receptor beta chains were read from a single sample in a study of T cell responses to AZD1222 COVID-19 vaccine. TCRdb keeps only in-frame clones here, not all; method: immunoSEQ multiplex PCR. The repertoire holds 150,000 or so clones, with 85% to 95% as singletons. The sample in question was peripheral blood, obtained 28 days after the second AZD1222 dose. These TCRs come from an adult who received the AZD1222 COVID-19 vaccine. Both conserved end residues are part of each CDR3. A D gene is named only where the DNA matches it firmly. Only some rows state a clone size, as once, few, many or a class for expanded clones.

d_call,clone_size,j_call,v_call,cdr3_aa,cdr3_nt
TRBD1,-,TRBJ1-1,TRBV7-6,CASSPGQGALPEAFF,TGTGCCAGCAGCCCTGGCCAGGGGGCGCTTCCTGAAGCTTTCTTT
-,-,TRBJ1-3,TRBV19,CASRVGGASGNTIYF,TGTGCCAGTAGAGTAGGTGGGGCCTCTGGAAACACCATATATTTT
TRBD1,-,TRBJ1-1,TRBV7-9,CASTIVPGQGSTEAFF,TGTGCCAGCACCATAGTCCCGGGACAGGGATCCACTGAAGCTTTCTTT
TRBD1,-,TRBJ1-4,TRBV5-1,CASSLGDRPNEKLFF,TGCGCCAGCAGCTTGGGGGACAGGCCTAATGAAAAACTGTTTTTT
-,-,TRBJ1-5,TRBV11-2,CASSLNGGQPQHF,TGTGCCAGCAGCTTAAACGGTGGGCAGCCCCAGCATTTT
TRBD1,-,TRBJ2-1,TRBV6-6,CASSYDRDTYNEQFF,TGTGCCAGCAGTTACGACAGGGACACCTACAATGAGCAGTTCTTC
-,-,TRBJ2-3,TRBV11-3,CASKQGDTSDTQYF,TGTGCCAGCAAACAAGGGGACACTTCAGATACGCAGTATTTT
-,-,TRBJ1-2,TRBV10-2,CASSEKTDYGYTF,TGCGCCAGCAGTGAAAAAACAGACTATGGCTACACCTTC
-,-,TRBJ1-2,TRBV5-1,CASSLNAELYGYTF,TGCGCCAGCAGCTTAAATGCTGAACTCTATGGCTACACCTTC
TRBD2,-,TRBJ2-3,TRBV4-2,CASSPGTSRTDTQYF,TGTGCCAGCAGCCCCGGGACTAGTCGCACAGATACGCAGTATTTT
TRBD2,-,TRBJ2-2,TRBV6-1,CASSFASGGTGELFF,TGTGCCAGCAGCTTTGCTAGCGGGGGGACCGGGGAGCTGTTTTTT
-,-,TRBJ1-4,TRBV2,CASSELAAATNEKLFF,TGTGCCAGCAGTGAATTGGCAGCCGCAACTAATGAAAAACTGTTTTTT
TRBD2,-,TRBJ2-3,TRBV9,CASSVGLAGGADTQYF,TGTGCCAGCAGCGTAGGACTAGCGGGAGGAGCAGATACGCAGTATTTT
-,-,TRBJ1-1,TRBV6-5,CASSYQQGSTEAFF,TGTGCCAGCAGTTACCAACAGGGAAGCACTGAAGCTTTCTTT
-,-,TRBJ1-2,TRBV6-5,CASSKEYRSYGYTF,TGTGCCAGCAGTAAGGAGTACAGGTCCTATGGCTACACCTTC
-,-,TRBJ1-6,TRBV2,CASKGLNNSPLHF,TGTGCCAGCAAGGGACTGAATAATTCACCCCTCCACTTT
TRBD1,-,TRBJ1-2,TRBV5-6,CASSLDRGSGLYGYTF,TGTGCCAGCAGCCTGGACAGGGGATCGGGCCTCTATGGCTACACCTTC
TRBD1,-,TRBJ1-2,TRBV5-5,CASNRIQGATNYGYTF,TGTGCCAGCAATCGAATTCAGGGGGCGACCAACTATGGCTACACCTTC
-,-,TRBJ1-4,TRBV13,CASSGRRGGNEKLFF,TGTGCCAGCAGCGGTCGACGCGGCGGGAATGAAAAACTGTTTTTT
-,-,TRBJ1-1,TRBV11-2,CASSLGGNTEAFF,TGTGCCAGCAGCTTAGGGGGGAACACTGAAGCTTTCTTT
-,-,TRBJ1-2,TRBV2,CASSEMVGRGGYGYTF,TGTGCCAGCAGTGAAATGGTTGGCAGGGGAGGCTATGGCTACACCTTC
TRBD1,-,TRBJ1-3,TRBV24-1,CATTVGQGGGNTIYF,TGTGCCACCACAGTAGGACAGGGAGGTGGAAACACCATATATTTT
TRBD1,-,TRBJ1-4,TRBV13,CASSSARGQGAYKEKLFF,TGTGCCAGCAGCTCAGCAAGGGGACAGGGGGCATATAAGGAAAAACTGTTTTTT
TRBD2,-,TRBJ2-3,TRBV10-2,CASSESVGGPTDTQYF,TGCGCCAGCAGTGAGTCCGTGGGAGGGCCCACAGATACGCAGTATTTT
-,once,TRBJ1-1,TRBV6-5,CASSYFAAGNTEAFF,TGTGCCAGCAGTTACTTCGCGGCGGGGAACACTGAAGCTTTCTTT
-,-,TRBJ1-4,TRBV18,CASSDDTGIRGFGEKLFF,TGTGCCAGCTCAGACGATACCGGGATCCGGGGGTTTGGTGAAAAACTGTTTTTT
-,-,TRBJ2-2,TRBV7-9,CASSLRGSGGTGELFF,TGTGCCAGCAGCTTAAGAGGGAGTGGGGGCACCGGGGAGCTGTTTTTT
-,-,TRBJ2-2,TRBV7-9,CASSLTVERAGELFF,TGTGCCAGCAGCTTAACTGTTGAGCGGGCCGGGGAGCTGTTTTTT
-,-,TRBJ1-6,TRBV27,CASRLDLTGLSPLHF,TGTGCCAGCAGACTTGATCTGACAGGATTGTCACCCCTCCACTTT
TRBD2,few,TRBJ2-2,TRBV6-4,CASSFSGDGTGELFF,TGTGCCAGCAGTTTTAGCGGGGACGGCACCGGGGAGCTGTTTTTT
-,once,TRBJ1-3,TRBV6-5,CASSYSAPGDGNTIYF,TGTGCCAGCAGTTACTCGGCGCCAGGGGATGGAAACACCATATATTTT
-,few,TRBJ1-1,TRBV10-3,CAISREGPNTEAFF,TGTGCCATCAGTCGGGAAGGACCGAACACTGAAGCTTTCTTT
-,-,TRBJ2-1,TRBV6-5,CAEGGTPYYEQFF,TGTGCCGAAGGGGGGACTCCCTACTACGAGCAGTTCTTC
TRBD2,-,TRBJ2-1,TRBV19,CASSKTSGSGNEQFF,TGTGCCAGTAGTAAAACTAGCGGGAGTGGCAATGAGCAGTTCTTC
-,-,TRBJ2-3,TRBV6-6,CASSNTRSTDTQYF,TGTGCCAGCAGTAACACTAGGTCCACAGATACGCAGTATTTT
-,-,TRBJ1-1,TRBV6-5,CASSPRLDTEAFF,TGTGCCAGCAGTCCCCGCTTAGACACTGAAGCTTTCTTT
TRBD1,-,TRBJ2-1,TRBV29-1,CSAPGQESSYNEQFF,TGCAGCGCACCCGGACAGGAAAGCTCCTACAATGAGCAGTTCTTC
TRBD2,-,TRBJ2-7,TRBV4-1,CASSQDPGGEQYF,TGCGCCAGCAGCCAAGATCCGGGGGGCGAGCAGTACTTC
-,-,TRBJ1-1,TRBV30,CAWSVWGNAEAFF,TGTGCCTGGAGTGTCTGGGGGAACGCTGAAGCTTTCTTT
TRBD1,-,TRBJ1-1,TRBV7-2,CASSLVGQGAAGDTEAFF,TGTGCCAGCAGCTTAGTGGGACAGGGGGCGGCCGGGGACACTGAAGCTTTCTTT
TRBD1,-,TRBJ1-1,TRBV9,CASSAVTGEDTEAFF,TGTGCCAGCAGCGCCGTTACAGGGGAGGACACTGAAGCTTTCTTT
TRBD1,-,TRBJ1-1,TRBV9,CASSLTTGMVTEAFF,TGTGCCAGCAGCCTAACGACAGGGATGGTCACTGAAGCTTTCTTT
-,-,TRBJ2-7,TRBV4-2,CASSQYSSGYEQYF,TGTGCCAGCAGCCAATATTCTTCGGGTTACGAGCAGTACTTC
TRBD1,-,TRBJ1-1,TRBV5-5,CASSLAAGTGTEAFF,TGTGCCAGCAGCTTGGCGGCAGGGACAGGCACTGAAGCTTTCTTT
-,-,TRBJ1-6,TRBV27,CASSANRSFDRREGRSPLHF,TGTGCCAGCAGCGCCAATCGTTCATTCGACAGACGCGAGGGTCGTTCACCCCTCCACTTT
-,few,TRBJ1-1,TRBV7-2,CASSLRPGGGTEAFF,TGTGCCAGCAGCCTAAGGCCTGGGGGAGGAACTGAAGCTTTCTTT
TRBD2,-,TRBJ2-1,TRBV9,CASSVVGGAVVNEQFF,TGTGCCAGCAGCGTAGTCGGGGGGGCAGTTGTGAATGAGCAGTTCTTC
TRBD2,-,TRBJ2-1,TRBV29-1,CSVVGTSGVSYNEQFF,TGCAGCGTTGTAGGGACTAGCGGAGTCTCCTACAATGAGCAGTTCTTC
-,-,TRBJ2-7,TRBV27,CASSGRDGGYEQYF,TGTGCCAGCAGTGGGCGGGACGGAGGCTACGAGCAGTACTTC
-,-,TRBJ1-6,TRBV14,CASSQFRGNSPLHF,TGTGCCAGCAGCCAATTCCGGGGAAATTCACCCCTCCACTTT
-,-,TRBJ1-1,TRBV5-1,CASSLTENTEAFF,TGCGCCAGCAGTCTGACAGAGAACACTGAAGCTTTCTTT
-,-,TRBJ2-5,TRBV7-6,CASSFDGISRAEETQYF,TGTGCCAGCAGCTTCGATGGAATCTCGCGGGCCGAAGAGACCCAGTACTTC
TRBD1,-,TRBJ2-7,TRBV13,CATSVGTGLREQYF,TGTGCCACATCTGTGGGGACAGGGCTACGCGAGCAGTACTTC
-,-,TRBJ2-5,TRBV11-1,CASSPRGGSETQYF,TGTGCCAGCAGCCCGAGGGGGGGTTCAGAGACCCAGTACTTC
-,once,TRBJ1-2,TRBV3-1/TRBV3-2,CASSQDLGDYGYTF,TGTGCCAGCAGCCAAGATTTGGGGGACTATGGCTACACCTTC
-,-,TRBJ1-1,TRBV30,CALGRGSHEAFF,TGTGCCTTGGGTCGAGGATCACATGAAGCTTTCTTT
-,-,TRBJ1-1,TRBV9,CASSVNTNTEAFF,TGTGCCAGCAGCGTAAACACGAACACTGAAGCTTTCTTT
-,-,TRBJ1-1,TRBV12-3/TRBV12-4,CASSSLQGTEAFF,TGTGCCAGCAGTTCCTTACAAGGAACTGAAGCTTTCTTT